Below, 15 T cell receptor beta chains from the same sample are listed, as sequenced in a study of shared clonotypes between healthy human individuals. Clones were read by immunoSEQ multiplex PCR, and TCRdb kept only the in-frame ones, dropping some. The sample holds 2,500,000 or so clones, 93% seen once. The source material was naive CD4+ T cells from PBMCs. Stated subset: CD45RA+ positively selected. The source is a young man in good health. Some clones in this sample may be carry-over from other donors' samples.

V usage is TRBV6-1 and J usage is TRBJ2-7, with a weak D call TRBD2 (5 bases). Germline V gene data show CDR1 as MNHNS and CDR2 as SASEGT. The CDR3 is 14 residues long. V was cut by 11 bases and J by 0 bases, with 17 bases left in between. The CDR3 sequence: CALRWTLSSYEQYF. The CDR3 coding sequence is TGTGCCCTCCGGTGGACTCTCAGCTCCTACGAGCAGTACTTC.

There are a few counts of this clone. CDR3 region: CASSLSRSGQALSDTQYF. The CDR3 bases are TGTGCCAGCAGCTTGAGTCGCTCGGGACAGGCATTATCAGATACGCAGTATTTT. The rearrangement joins TRBV5-4 to TRBJ2-3; TRBD1 matches 8 bases. Germline CDR1 is SGHNT and CDR2 is YYREEE (reference sequence). The trim removed 1 base at V and 4 bases at J, leaving 14 bases unmatched. This CDR3 is built from 18 residues.

The chain employs TRBV27 and TRBJ2-5; 7 nucleotides align to TRBD2. The J call is doubtful: the DNA matches TRBJ2-7 better. The germline gives CDR1 MNHEY, CDR2 SMNVEV (reference sequence). This CDR3 is built from 13 residues. The CDR3 nucleotides are TGTGCCAGCCGCTCAGCGGGAAACTACGAGCAGTACTTC. Protein: CASRSAGNYEQYF.

The chain uses TRBV13 and TRBJ1-2, with a weak D call TRBD1 (5 bases). Germline V lookup: CDR1 PRHDT, CDR2 FYEKMQ (reference sequence). Deletions cut 3 bases from V and 5 bases from J, with 13 bases between. This CDR3 is 14 amino acids long. CDR3 DNA: TGTGCCAGCAGCTTCCCCAGGGAGGCGTATGGCTACACCTTC. Encoded protein: CASSFPREAYGYTF.

This clone was observed once. The genes are TRBV7-6 and TRBJ2-7, with 7 nucleotides matching TRBD1. This CDR3 region has 16 residues. Germline CDR1 reads SGHVS; CDR2 reads FNYEAQ. V was clipped by 2 bases and J by 0 bases; unmatched bases: 7. As DNA, the CDR3 is TGTGCCAGCAGCTTACTCCCGGGACAGAGCTCCTACGAGCAGTACTTC. Amino acids: CASSLLPGQSSYEQYF.

In its sample, this clone was seen once. The identical CDR3 is also encoded by other nucleotide sequences in the sample. CDR3 nucleotides: TGCGCCAGCAGCTTACAGGGGGAAGCTTTCTTT. Protein sequence: CASSLQGEAFF. The rearrangement links TRBV5-1 to TRBJ1-1; 7 bases match TRBD1. The germline V gene has CDR1 SGHRS and CDR2 YFSETQ. Unmatched junction bases numbered 0, after V lost 2 bases and J lost 8 bases. This CDR3 has 11 amino acids. Combining the CDR3 with reference TRBV5-1 and TRBJ1-1 gives the whole variable domain KAGVTQTPRYLIKTRGQQVTLSCSPISGHRSVSWYQQTPGQGLQFLFEYFSETQRNKGNFPGRFSGRQFSNSRSEMNVSTLELGDSALYLCASSLQGEAFFGQGTRLTVV.

The chain couples TRBV28 to TRBJ2-5; the match to TRBD2 covers 9 bases. The J call is uncertain, as TRBJ2-7 better fits the DNA end. Germline V CDR1 and CDR2: MDHEN, SYDVKM. CDR3 length equals 16 residues. In DNA form, the CDR3 reads TGTGCCAGCAGTTTTCAGCCGGCTAGCGGGGTATACGAGCAGTACTTC. It specifies CASSFQPASGVYEQYF.

The CDR3, as DNA: TGTGCCAGCAGGCCCCAGGGGGGCAATCAGCCCCAGCATTTT. It yields the protein CASRPQGGNQPQHF. The chain carries TRBV28 and TRBJ1-5; 7 bases are a match to TRBD1. The CDR3 is made up of 14 amino acids. Germline values: CDR1 MDHEN, CDR2 SYDVKM. Losses at the gene ends were 6 bases for V and 2 bases for J; bases not matched to a gene: 4.

This clone was observed a few times. Distinct nucleotide sequences in the sample also encode this CDR3. The chain carries TRBV30 and TRBJ1-2; D uncertain. Trimming took off 0 bases at V and 1 base at J, with 6 bases between the two ends. Germline CDR1 reads GTSNPN; CDR2 reads SVGIG (reference sequence). CDR3 length: 13 residues. The CDR3 region has the DNA TGTGCCTGGAGTGTCGGTAGTAACTATGGCTACACCTTC. Translation: CAWSVGSNYGYTF.

CDR3 protein: CASSMTSGTSYEQYF. CDR3 DNA: TGTGCCAGCAGCATGACTAGCGGGACCTCCTACGAGCAGTACTTC. The V gene is TRBV11-2, the J gene TRBJ2-7, with TRBD2 matching over 11 bases. Germline-derived CDR1 and CDR2 are SGHAT and FQNNGV. Losses at the gene ends were 5 bases for V and 0 bases for J; bases not matched to a gene: 3. This CDR3 has 15 amino acids.

The chain is built from TRBV9 and TRBJ2-1, with a tentative D call TRBD1 (5 bases). CDR1 is SGDLS, CDR2 YYNGEE, per germline. V shed 4 bases and J shed 7 bases, with 12 bases lying between them. The CDR3 runs to 13 residues. In nucleotides, the CDR3 is TGTGCCAGCAGCACCCAGGGATCGAATGAGCAGTTCTTC. It codes for CASSTQGSNEQFF.

V gene TRBV7-2 combines with J gene TRBJ1-4; tentative D call: TRBD1 (6 bases). The germline V gene has CDR1 SGHTA and CDR2 FQGNSA. The CDR3 has 16 amino acids. Trimming took off 6 bases at V and 7 bases at J, with 21 bases between the two ends. The CDR3 DNA is TGTGCCAGCAGAAGGGGGGAGAACTTCTTAGGTGAAAAACTGTTTTTT. Translating gives CASRRGENFLGEKLFF.

This clone was seen only once. This chain joins TRBV5-5 and TRBJ1-2; D is uncertain. This CDR3 has 15 amino acids. Trimming stripped 0 bases from V and 4 bases from J, with 13 bases between. In germline, CDR1 is SGHKS, CDR2 YYEKEE (reference sequence). CDR3 DNA: TGTGCCAGCAGCTTGGTTCCGGAATCCATCTATGGCTACACCTTC. It yields the protein CASSLVPESIYGYTF.

Note on this clone: Other DNA sequences from this sample encode an identical CDR3 as well. The genes are TRBV29-1 and TRBJ2-7; no firm D call. Germline CDR1 is SQVTM and CDR2 is ANQGSEA. The ends were cut back, 6 bases at V and 0 bases at J, with 12 bases in the middle. CDR3 length equals 13 residues. This chain's CDR3 is CSVSTVLSYEQYF. DNA for the CDR3: TGCAGCGTGAGTACAGTACTCTCCTACGAGCAGTACTTC.

This clone was detected only once. The chain links TRBV6-1 to TRBJ1-2, with D possibly matching TRBD1 (5 bases). V was trimmed by 7 bases and J by 4 bases, leaving 16 bases between them. The CDR3 loop spans 14 amino acids. In germline, CDR1 is MNHNS, CDR2 SASEGT. CDR3 residues: CASIGGRVVYGYTF. CDR3 coding DNA: TGTGCCAGCATCGGAGGCAGGGTGGTCTATGGCTACACCTTC.